These T cell receptor beta chains were read from a single sample in a study of T cell repertoires in cytomegalovirus infection. MiXCR, applied by TCRdb to the reads, yields one record per CDR3 protein. Here the sample spans around 770,000 distinct CDR3 sequences, about 29% being singletons. Their cognate antigens are unknown. Sequences were derived from cultured CD8+ T cells from PBMCs, sampled from culture after CMV antigen stimulation. The receptor set was obtained from a human donor in good health (CMV status not recorded). Some clones in this sample may be carry-over from other donors' samples. Both conserved end residues are part of each CDR3. A D gene is named only where the DNA matches it firmly. Size is omitted from some rows. Given values are once, few, many or a class for expanded clones.

V gene,clone size,D gene,J gene,CDR3 DNA,CDR3 protein
TRBV4-1,few,TRBD1,TRBJ1-1,TGCGCCAGCAGCCAAAGTGGGGGACAGGGGGCAATGAACACTGAAGCTTTCTTT,CASSQSGGQGAMNTEAFF
TRBV2,-,TRBD2,TRBJ2-7,TGTGCCAGCAGCCTAGCGGAGCTTAACTACGAGCAGTACTTC,CASSLAELNYEQYF
TRBV12-5,-,-,TRBJ2-7,TGTGCTAGTGGTCGTCACCTGTCAGGTGGAGAGGAGCAGTACTTC,CASGRHLSGGEEQYF
TRBV7-9,-,-,TRBJ2-6,TGTGCCAGCAGCTCGTTTGGGGCCAACGTCCTGACTTTC,CASSSFGANVLTF
TRBV7-6,many,-,TRBJ1-6,TGTGCCAGCAGCTTAGATGCAGGGACCAATTCACCCCTCCACTTT,CASSLDAGTNSPLHF
TRBV4-3,-,-,TRBJ1-4,TGCGCCAGCAGCCAAGATGAGGGGGGCGGGAATGAAAAACTGTTTTTT,CASSQDEGGGNEKLFF
TRBV7-8,-,TRBD2,TRBJ2-1,TGTGCCAGCAGCTTAGATGCGGGGGGGCGACCTGAGCAGTTCTTC,CASSLDAGGRPEQFF
TRBV6-2/TRBV6-3,few,-,TRBJ2-3,TGTGCCAGCAGTTACAGTCCGAGCACAGATACGCAGTATTTT,CASSYSPSTDTQYF
TRBV5-8,-,TRBD2,TRBJ2-1,TGTGCCAGACCGGGACTAGCGGGGGGGTTCTCTGGAAATGAGCAGTTCTTC,CARPGLAGGFSGNEQFF
TRBV19,few,-,TRBJ1-5,TGTGCCAGTAGTCCACGACAGCAGAATCAGCCCCAGCATTTT,CASSPRQQNQPQHF
TRBV5-5,-,-,TRBJ2-7,TGTGCCAGCAGCTTGAGGACGGGGGGCCTTCCCGCTAGCTCCTACGAGCAGTACTTC,CASSLRTGGLPASSYEQYF
TRBV6-2/TRBV6-3,-,TRBD2,TRBJ2-3,TGTGCCAGCAGTTACCCCGATCGCCTCGGACTAGATAGTAGGTATTCCACAGATACGCAGTATTTT,CASSYPDRLGLDSRYSTDTQYF
TRBV2,few,-,TRBJ1-4,TGTGCCAGCAATCTTTTGATAGGAGGGACCCGACCGAGTAATGAAAAACTGTTTTTT,CASNLLIGGTRPSNEKLFF
TRBV3-1,-,TRBD1,TRBJ1-1,TGTGCCAGCAGCCAAGACACAGGGGGGGACACTGAAGCTTTCTTT,CASSQDTGGDTEAFF
TRBV18,few,-,TRBJ2-1,TGTGCCAGCTCACCAGGGGGGACCCAAACATACAATGAGCAGTTCTTC,CASSPGGTQTYNEQFF
TRBV7-9,many,-,TRBJ2-1,TGTGCCAGCAGCTCACGAGGACTGGCAAGCTCCTACAATGAGCAGTTCTTC,CASSSRGLASSYNEQFF
TRBV12-3/TRBV12-4,few,TRBD1,TRBJ1-5,TGTGCCAGCAGCGAGACAGGGGTAAGCAATCAGCCCCAGCATTTT,CASSETGVSNQPQHF
TRBV6-1,few,-,TRBJ2-2,TGTGCCAGCAGATCTGTAGTTGGCACCGGGGAGCTGTTTTTT,CASRSVVGTGELFF
TRBV20-1,-,TRBD2,TRBJ2-3,TGCAGTGCTAGAGGGCGGGGGAATACGCAGTATTTT,CSARGRGNTQYF
TRBV19,-,-,TRBJ2-7,TGTGCCAGTCGCTCGCCCGGGACCTACGAGCAGTACTTC,CASRSPGTYEQYF
TRBV13,once,-,TRBJ1-6,TGTGCCAGCGAGGGCGAGGAGCTCGGGAATTCACCCCTCCACTTT,CASEGEELGNSPLHF
TRBV5-1,few,-,TRBJ2-7,TGCGCCAGCAGCTTTAACTCCTACGAGCAGTACTTC,CASSFNSYEQYF
TRBV6-8,-,-,TRBJ1-2,TGTGCCAGCAGTTACTATCCTACCGACAGTTCTAACTATGGCTACACCTTC,CASSYYPTDSSNYGYTF
TRBV4-3,-,TRBD1,TRBJ2-3,TGCGCCAGCAGCATGGGGGACAGGAGCACAGATACGCAGTATTTT,CASSMGDRSTDTQYF
TRBV27,-,-,TRBJ2-2,TGTGCCAGCCAATGGGGGGACGGGGAGCTGTTTTTT,CASQWGDGELFF
TRBV7-8,few,-,TRBJ1-6,TGTGCCAGCAGAGGGTTTCTTTCACCCCTCCACTTT,CASRGFLSPLHF
TRBV2,-,-,TRBJ2-5,TGTGCCAGCAGTGAAGGATGGGAGGAAGAGACCCAGTACTTC,CASSEGWEEETQYF
TRBV27,-,-,TRBJ2-2,TGTGCCAGCAGCGGACTACCAATCCAGGAGGAGCTGTTTTTT,CASSGLPIQEELFF
TRBV28,-,-,TRBJ1-2,TGTGCCAGCAGTCCCAGGGGCTTATCCTATGGCTACACCTTC,CASSPRGLSYGYTF
TRBV7-6,-,-,TRBJ2-3,TGTGCCAGCAGCTTATTGAGCACCGGGGACCGCACAGATACGCAGTATTTT,CASSLLSTGDRTDTQYF
TRBV6-8,-,-,TRBJ1-6,TGTGCCAGCAGTCTTAATCGATTCGGCTCTCTCCTCCACTTT,CASSLNRFGSLLHF
TRBV10-3,few,-,TRBJ2-5,TGTGCCATCAGTGAGTCGATGGTCAGCGAGGGTGGCCAGTACTTC,CAISESMVSEGGQYF
TRBV5-6,few,TRBD1,TRBJ2-5,TGTGCCAGCAGCGGCAGGGGGACGTTCTGGGAAGAGACCCAGTACTTC,CASSGRGTFWEETQYF
TRBV4-1,-,-,TRBJ2-7,TGTGCCAGCAGCCCGAAGGGGGGTTCGAGTTACGTGCAGTACTTC,CASSPKGGSSYVQYF
TRBV7-9,many,-,TRBJ1-6,TGTGCCAGCAGGCCACCGGGACTGACAAATTCACCCCTCCACTTT,CASRPPGLTNSPLHF
TRBV28,few,TRBD1,TRBJ2-1,TGTGCCACCGAAACGGACAGGGGAAGGAATGAGCAGTTCTTC,CATETDRGRNEQFF
TRBV11-2,-,-,TRBJ2-5,TGTGCCAGCAGCCCCGGGGGAAGGTACCAAGAGACCCAGTACTTC,CASSPGGRYQETQYF
TRBV6-5,many,-,TRBJ2-1,TGTGCCACACGGCGAGTTAACAATGAGCAGTTCTTC,CATRRVNNEQFF
TRBV7-3,-,-,TRBJ2-3,TGTGCCAGCAGCTACTCAGGGGAGGATACGCAGTATTTT,CASSYSGEDTQYF
TRBV12-5,once,-,TRBJ2-2,TGTGCTAGTGGTTTTCAACTACAGGGGACTTTTCCCCCCGGGGAGCTGTTTTTT,CASGFQLQGTFPPGELFF
TRBV20-1,-,TRBD1,TRBJ1-2,TGCAGTGCCCCCGACAGGGATCCCGGCTACACCTTC,CSAPDRDPGYTF
TRBV5-3,-,TRBD2,TRBJ2-2,TGTGCCAGCAGCTCGACTAGCGGGGGACCCGCCCCCGGGGAGCTGTTTTTT,CASSSTSGGPAPGELFF
TRBV7-6,once,-,TRBJ2-1,TGTGCCAGCAGCCACCCTTTCGGAGAAGACAATGAGCAGTTCTTC,CASSHPFGEDNEQFF
TRBV25-1,many,-,TRBJ2-1,TGTGCCAGCAGTGATAAGAGCCAGGGAAACAATGAGCAGTTCTTC,CASSDKSQGNNEQFF
TRBV7-9,-,-,TRBJ1-2,TGTGCCAGCAGCATACTACTGGGCTACACCTTC,CASSILLGYTF
TRBV7-9,many,TRBD1,TRBJ1-1,TGTGCCAGCAGCTTAGGTAGTTCAGGGACAGTGAACACTGAAGCTTTCTTT,CASSLGSSGTVNTEAFF
TRBV7-7,many,-,TRBJ2-1,TGTGCTAGCAGCAAATTTCCTAGCACTGAGCAGTTCTTC,CASSKFPSTEQFF
TRBV7-6,-,-,TRBJ1-6,TGTGCCAGCAGCTCGGCCCAGGATCGTTATAATTCACCCCTCCACTTT,CASSSAQDRYNSPLHF
TRBV7-8,many,-,TRBJ2-3,TGTGCCAGCAGCTCGATGGATACGCAGTATTTT,CASSSMDTQYF
TRBV24-1,many,TRBD2,TRBJ2-1,TGTGCCACCAGTGGCGGGACTACCACCTACAATGAGCAGTTCTTC,CATSGGTTTYNEQFF
TRBV7-4,-,TRBD1,TRBJ2-3,TGTGCCAGCAGCGCCCGGGACAGGGGAGATACGCAGTATTTT,CASSARDRGDTQYF
TRBV24-1,few,-,TRBJ1-2,TGTGCCACCAGCGCCCCGGGACACTATGGCTACACCTTC,CATSAPGHYGYTF
TRBV29-1,few,TRBD1,TRBJ2-2,TGCAGCGTCTACAGGGGGACCGGGGAGCTGTTTTTT,CSVYRGTGELFF
TRBV27,-,-,TRBJ2-4,TGTGCCAGCTCGGCTGGCGTTGGGAACATTCAGTACTTC,CASSAGVGNIQYF
TRBV4-1,-,-,TRBJ2-5,TGCGCCAGCAGCCCTCTTGGGGTCGGAGGGGGCGTCGGGGAGACCCAGTACTTC,CASSPLGVGGGVGETQYF
TRBV18,few,-,TRBJ1-5,TGTGCCAGCTCACCGTTAACGGGGGACGAGTTAGGGAATCAGCCCCAGCATTTT,CASSPLTGDELGNQPQHF
TRBV3-1,-,-,TRBJ2-1,TGTGCCAGCAGCCTCAGCACCACAGGACGCGAGCAGTTCTTC,CASSLSTTGREQFF
TRBV27,few,-,TRBJ1-5,TGTGCCAGCAGTTTCTCCTGGAACAATCAGCCCCAGCATTTT,CASSFSWNNQPQHF
TRBV7-2,many,-,TRBJ2-5,TGTGCCAGCAGCTCTCATGGGGGGGCGACCCAGTACTTC,CASSSHGGATQYF
TRBV10-3,once,-,TRBJ2-1,TGTGCCATCTGCGAGGACAGCTCGTACAATGAGCAGTTCTTC,CAICEDSSYNEQFF